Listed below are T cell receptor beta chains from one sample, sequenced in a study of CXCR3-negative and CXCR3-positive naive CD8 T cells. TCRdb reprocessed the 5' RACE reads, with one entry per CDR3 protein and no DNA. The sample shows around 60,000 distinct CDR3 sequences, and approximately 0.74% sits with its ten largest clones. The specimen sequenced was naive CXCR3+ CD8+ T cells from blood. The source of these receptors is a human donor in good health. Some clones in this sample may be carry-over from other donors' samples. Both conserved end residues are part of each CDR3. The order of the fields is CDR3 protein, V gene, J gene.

CDR3aa: CAISGPLAGGPVEQYF
v_gene: TRBV10-3
j_gene: TRBJ2-7

CDR3aa: CATSEGNTEAFF
v_gene: TRBV15
j_gene: TRBJ1-1

CDR3aa: CASSPRGQIDQPQHF
v_gene: TRBV9
j_gene: TRBJ1-5

CDR3aa: CASSIGTGGMSYEQYF
v_gene: TRBV5-6
j_gene: TRBJ2-7

CDR3aa: CASSPDRGGQPQHF
v_gene: TRBV9
j_gene: TRBJ1-5

CDR3aa: CATRPSFSGDTQYF
v_gene: TRBV15
j_gene: TRBJ2-3

CDR3aa: CASSLRQGMYEQYF
v_gene: TRBV7-6
j_gene: TRBJ2-7

CDR3aa: CASSAPKGAGATGDTQYF
v_gene: TRBV6-2/TRBV6-3
j_gene: TRBJ2-3

CDR3aa: CASSPSDGGTDTQYF
v_gene: TRBV6-2/TRBV6-3
j_gene: TRBJ2-3

CDR3aa: CASSDSASGGAHEQFF
v_gene: TRBV6-4
j_gene: TRBJ2-1

CDR3aa: CASSAILGDTMKQFF
v_gene: TRBV19
j_gene: TRBJ2-1

CDR3aa: CATSLSRGGGPDTQYF
v_gene: TRBV15
j_gene: TRBJ2-3

CDR3aa: CASSLSGYGNQPQHF
v_gene: TRBV27
j_gene: TRBJ1-5

CDR3aa: CSARQGATYGYTF
v_gene: TRBV20-1
j_gene: TRBJ1-2

CDR3aa: CASSYGTHRDNSPLHF
v_gene: TRBV6-5
j_gene: TRBJ1-6

CDR3aa: CASTRGDGETQYF
v_gene: TRBV5-6
j_gene: TRBJ2-5

CDR3aa: CASSSDLGGAEAFF
v_gene: TRBV12-3/TRBV12-4
j_gene: TRBJ1-1

CDR3aa: CSVYGQGEYEQYF
v_gene: TRBV29-1
j_gene: TRBJ2-7

CDR3aa: CASSLPPPGANSPLHF
v_gene: TRBV5-1
j_gene: TRBJ1-6

CDR3aa: CASSIFYPPGNTEAFF
v_gene: TRBV19
j_gene: TRBJ1-1

CDR3aa: CSVVGGPGANVLTF
v_gene: TRBV29-1
j_gene: TRBJ2-6

CDR3aa: CASSLGLGETQYF
v_gene: TRBV7-9
j_gene: TRBJ2-5

CDR3aa: CASSQPGQSEAFF
v_gene: TRBV4-2
j_gene: TRBJ1-1

CDR3aa: CASSQGEIEKLFF
v_gene: TRBV4-2
j_gene: TRBJ1-4

CDR3aa: CASSYTTNEQFF
v_gene: TRBV6-2/TRBV6-3
j_gene: TRBJ2-1

CDR3aa: CSVGIRSGTEAFF
v_gene: TRBV29-1
j_gene: TRBJ1-1

CDR3aa: CASSSSTSEQYF
v_gene: TRBV9
j_gene: TRBJ2-7

CDR3aa: CASSQDHSRGNEQFF
v_gene: TRBV3-1
j_gene: TRBJ2-1

CDR3aa: CSAPVGGSNQPQHF
v_gene: TRBV20-1
j_gene: TRBJ1-5

CDR3aa: CASSWYLGGPYEQYF
v_gene: TRBV7-2
j_gene: TRBJ2-7

CDR3aa: CASSLAGTDTQYF
v_gene: TRBV19
j_gene: TRBJ2-3

CDR3aa: CASSLYVEGYEQYF
v_gene: TRBV12-3/TRBV12-4
j_gene: TRBJ2-7

CDR3aa: CASSLGPGKNQPQHF
v_gene: TRBV11-2
j_gene: TRBJ1-5

CDR3aa: CASNPNLDSNEQYF
v_gene: TRBV4-3
j_gene: TRBJ2-7

CDR3aa: CASSPTGTGGLKQPQHF
v_gene: TRBV27
j_gene: TRBJ1-5

CDR3aa: CASSEYASRGTGELFF
v_gene: TRBV25-1
j_gene: TRBJ2-2

CDR3aa: CASSQGPAGPSYEQYF
v_gene: TRBV4-3
j_gene: TRBJ2-7

CDR3aa: CSVLGDRVGYTF
v_gene: TRBV29-1
j_gene: TRBJ1-2

CDR3aa: CASSRTVNTEAFF
v_gene: TRBV6-5
j_gene: TRBJ1-1

CDR3aa: CASSFLNTEAFF
v_gene: TRBV5-1
j_gene: TRBJ1-1

CDR3aa: CASSQRLGSSYNEQFF
v_gene: TRBV4-3
j_gene: TRBJ2-1

CDR3aa: CASSPMGVSNEQFF
v_gene: TRBV12-3/TRBV12-4
j_gene: TRBJ2-1

CDR3aa: CASSLVVSNTGELFF
v_gene: TRBV7-6
j_gene: TRBJ2-2

CDR3aa: CASSDGTGVTDEQYF
v_gene: TRBV5-1
j_gene: TRBJ2-7

CDR3aa: CASSARDRADEQFF
v_gene: TRBV7-9
j_gene: TRBJ2-1

CDR3aa: CASSYRETQYF
v_gene: TRBV6-5
j_gene: TRBJ2-5